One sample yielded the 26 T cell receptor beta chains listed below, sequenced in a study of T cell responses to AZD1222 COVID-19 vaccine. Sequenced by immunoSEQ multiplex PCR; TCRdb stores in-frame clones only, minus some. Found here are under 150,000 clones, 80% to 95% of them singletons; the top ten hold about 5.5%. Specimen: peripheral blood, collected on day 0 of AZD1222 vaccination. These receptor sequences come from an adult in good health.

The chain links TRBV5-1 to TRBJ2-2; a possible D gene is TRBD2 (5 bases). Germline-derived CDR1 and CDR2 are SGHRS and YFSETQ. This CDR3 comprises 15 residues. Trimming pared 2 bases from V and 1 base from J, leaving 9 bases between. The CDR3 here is CASSFIGVNTGELFF. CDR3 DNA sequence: TGCGCCAGCAGCTTTATCGGGGTGAACACCGGGGAGCTGTTTTTT.

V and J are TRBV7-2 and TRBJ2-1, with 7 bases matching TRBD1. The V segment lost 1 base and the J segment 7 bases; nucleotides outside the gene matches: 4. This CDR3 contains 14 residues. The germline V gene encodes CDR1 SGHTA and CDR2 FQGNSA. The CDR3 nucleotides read TGTGCCAGCAGCTTAGGGTCCAGGGGGAATGAGCAGTTCTTC. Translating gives CASSLGSRGNEQFF.

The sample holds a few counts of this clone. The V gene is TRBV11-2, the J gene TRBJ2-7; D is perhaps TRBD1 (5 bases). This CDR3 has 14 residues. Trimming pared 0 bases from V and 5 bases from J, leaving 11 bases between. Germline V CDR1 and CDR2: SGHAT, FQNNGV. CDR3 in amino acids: CASSLDWGGDEQYF. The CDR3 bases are TGTGCCAGCAGCTTAGATTGGGGCGGCGACGAGCAGTACTTC.

CDR3 protein: CASSAPLAGVSYEQYF. As DNA, the CDR3 is TGTGCCAGCAGTGCACCCCTAGCGGGGGTCTCCTACGAGCAGTACTTC. This chain connects TRBV2 to TRBJ2-7, with TRBD2 matching over 10 bases. CDR1 is SNHLY and CDR2 is FYNNEI in the germline V gene. The V segment lost 4 bases and the J segment 0 bases; nucleotides outside the gene matches: 6. The CDR3 is 16 amino acids. The whole variable domain, remainder taken from reference TRBV2 and TRBJ2-7, is EPEVTQTPSHQVTQMGQEVILRCVPISNHLYFYWYRQILGQKVEFLVSFYNNEISEKSEIFDDQFSVERPDGSNFTLKIRSTKLEDSAMYFCASSAPLAGVSYEQYFGPGTRLTVT.

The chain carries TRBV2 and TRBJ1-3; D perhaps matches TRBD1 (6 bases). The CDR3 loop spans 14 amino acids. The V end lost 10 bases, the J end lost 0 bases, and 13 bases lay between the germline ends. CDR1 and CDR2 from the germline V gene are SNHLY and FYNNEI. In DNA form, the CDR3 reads TGTGCCACGACAGGTGGGCGCTCTGGAAACACCATATATTTT. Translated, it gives CATTGGRSGNTIYF.

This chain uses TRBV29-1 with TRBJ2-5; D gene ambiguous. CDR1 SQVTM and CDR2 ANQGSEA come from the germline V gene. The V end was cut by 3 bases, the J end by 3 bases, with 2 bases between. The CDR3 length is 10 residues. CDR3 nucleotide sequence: TGCAGCGTTGAGGAAGAGACCCAGTACTTC. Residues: CSVEEETQYF.

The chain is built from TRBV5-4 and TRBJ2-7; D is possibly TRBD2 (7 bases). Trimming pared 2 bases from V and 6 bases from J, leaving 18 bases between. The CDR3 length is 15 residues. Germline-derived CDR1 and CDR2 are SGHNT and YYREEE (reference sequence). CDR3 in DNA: TGTGCCAGCAGCTTACCGCGGGGGCCAAGGATCGAGCAGTACTTC. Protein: CASSLPRGPRIEQYF.

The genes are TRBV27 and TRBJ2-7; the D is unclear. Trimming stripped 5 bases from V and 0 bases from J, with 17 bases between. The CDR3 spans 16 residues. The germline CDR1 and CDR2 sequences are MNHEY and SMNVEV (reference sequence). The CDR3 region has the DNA TGTGCCAGCAGTACGAGAGGTTACGTCCCCTCCTACGAGCAGTACTTC. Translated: CASSTRGYVPSYEQYF.

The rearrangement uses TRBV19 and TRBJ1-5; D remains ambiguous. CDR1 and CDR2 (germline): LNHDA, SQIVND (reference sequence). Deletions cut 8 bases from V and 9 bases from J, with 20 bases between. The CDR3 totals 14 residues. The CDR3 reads CASGDFGPHTPQHF. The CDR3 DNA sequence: TGTGCCAGTGGGGATTTTGGGCCACATACGCCCCAGCATTTT.

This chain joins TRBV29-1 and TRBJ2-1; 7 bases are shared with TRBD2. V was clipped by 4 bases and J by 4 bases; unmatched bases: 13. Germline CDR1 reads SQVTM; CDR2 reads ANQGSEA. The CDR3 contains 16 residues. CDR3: CSVVGLGSGQYNEQFF. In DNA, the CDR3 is TGCAGCGTTGTAGGGTTGGGTAGCGGGCAGTACAATGAGCAGTTCTTC.

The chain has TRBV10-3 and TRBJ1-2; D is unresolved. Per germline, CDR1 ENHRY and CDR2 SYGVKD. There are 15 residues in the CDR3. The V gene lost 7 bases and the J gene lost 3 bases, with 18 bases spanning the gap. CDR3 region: CAITREGRYDYGYTF. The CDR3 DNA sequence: TGTGCCATCACCCGGGAGGGCAGATACGACTATGGCTACACCTTC.

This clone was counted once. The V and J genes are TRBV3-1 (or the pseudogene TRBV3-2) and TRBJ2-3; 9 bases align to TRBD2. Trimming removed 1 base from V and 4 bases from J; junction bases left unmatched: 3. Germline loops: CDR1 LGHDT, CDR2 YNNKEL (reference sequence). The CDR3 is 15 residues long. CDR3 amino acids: CASSQAAGGPDTQYF. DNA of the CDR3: TGTGCCAGCAGCCAAGCGGCGGGGGGGCCAGATACGCAGTATTTT.

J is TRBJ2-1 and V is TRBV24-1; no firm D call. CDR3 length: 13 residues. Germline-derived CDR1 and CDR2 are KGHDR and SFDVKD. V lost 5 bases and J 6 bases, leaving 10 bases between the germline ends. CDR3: CATSARAGNEQFF. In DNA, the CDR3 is TGTGCCACCAGTGCTAGGGCCGGCAATGAGCAGTTCTTC.

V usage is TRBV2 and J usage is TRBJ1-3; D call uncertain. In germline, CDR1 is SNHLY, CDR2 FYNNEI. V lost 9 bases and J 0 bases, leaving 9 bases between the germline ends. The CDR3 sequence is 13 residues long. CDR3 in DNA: TGTGCCAGTGGGGTATACTCTGGAAACACCATATATTTT. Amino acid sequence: CASGVYSGNTIYF.

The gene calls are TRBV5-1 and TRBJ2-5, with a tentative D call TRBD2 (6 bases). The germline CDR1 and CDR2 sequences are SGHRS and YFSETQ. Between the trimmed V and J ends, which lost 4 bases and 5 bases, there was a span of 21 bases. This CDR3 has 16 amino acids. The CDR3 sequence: CASSGLGGFFEETQYF. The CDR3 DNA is TGCGCCAGCAGCGGCCTCGGGGGTTTTTTTGAGGAGACCCAGTACTTC.

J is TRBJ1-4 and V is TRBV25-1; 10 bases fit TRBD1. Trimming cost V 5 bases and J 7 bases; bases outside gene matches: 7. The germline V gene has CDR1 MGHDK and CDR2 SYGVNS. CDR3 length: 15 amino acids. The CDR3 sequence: CASSRPGQGPEKLFF. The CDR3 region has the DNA TGTGCCAGCAGTAGACCGGGACAGGGGCCTGAAAAACTGTTTTTT. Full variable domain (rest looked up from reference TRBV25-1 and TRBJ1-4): EADIYQTPRYLVIGTGKKITLECSQTMGHDKMYWYQQDPGMELHLIHYSYGVNSTEKGDLSSESTVSRIRTEHFPLTLESARPSHTSQYLCASSRPGQGPEKLFFGSGTQLSVL.

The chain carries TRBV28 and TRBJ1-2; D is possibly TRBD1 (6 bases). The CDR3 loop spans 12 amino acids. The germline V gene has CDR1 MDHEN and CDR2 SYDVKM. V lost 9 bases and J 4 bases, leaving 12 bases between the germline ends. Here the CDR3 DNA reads TGTGCCAGGGGGGGGCAGAGCTATGGCTACACCTTC. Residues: CARGGQSYGYTF.

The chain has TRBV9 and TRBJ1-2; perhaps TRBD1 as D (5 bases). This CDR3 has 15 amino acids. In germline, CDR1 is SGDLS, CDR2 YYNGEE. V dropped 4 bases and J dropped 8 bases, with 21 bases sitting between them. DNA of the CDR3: TGTGCCAGCAGCTCAAGTCGCGGCAGGGCCCGCGGCTACACCTTC. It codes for CASSSSRGRARGYTF.

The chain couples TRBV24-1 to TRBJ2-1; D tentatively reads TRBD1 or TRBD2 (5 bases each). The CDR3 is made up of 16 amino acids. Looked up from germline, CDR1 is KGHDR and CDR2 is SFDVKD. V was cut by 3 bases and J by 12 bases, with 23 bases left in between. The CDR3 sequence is CATSDHNGGRVLGQFF. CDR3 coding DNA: TGTGCCACCAGTGATCATAACGGAGGCAGGGTATTGGGGCAGTTCTTC.

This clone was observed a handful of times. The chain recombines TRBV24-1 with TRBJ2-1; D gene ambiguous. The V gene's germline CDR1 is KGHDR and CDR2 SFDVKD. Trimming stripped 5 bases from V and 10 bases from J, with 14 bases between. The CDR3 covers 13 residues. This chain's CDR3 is CATSGLGRAEQFF. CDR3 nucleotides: TGTGCCACCAGTGGTCTCGGACGAGCGGAGCAGTTCTTC.

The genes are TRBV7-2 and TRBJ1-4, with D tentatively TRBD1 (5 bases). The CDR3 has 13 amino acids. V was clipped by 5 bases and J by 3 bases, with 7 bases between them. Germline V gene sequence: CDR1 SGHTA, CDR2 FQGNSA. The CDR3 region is CASSTGPNEKLFF. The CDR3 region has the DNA TGTGCCAGCAGCACGGGGCCTAATGAAAAACTGTTTTTT.

The CDR3 DNA reads TGTGCCAGCAGCTTATCAAGCACCACAGATACGCAGTATTTT. As protein: CASSLSSTTDTQYF. The chain uses TRBV7-8 and TRBJ2-3, with D unclear. Deletions cut 2 bases from V and 2 bases from J, with 8 bases between. The CDR3 has 14 amino acids. Germline CDR1 is SGHVS and CDR2 is FQNEAQ.

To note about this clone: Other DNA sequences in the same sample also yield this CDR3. CDR3 DNA sequence: TGTGCCAGCAGCTTAGTGACAGGGGGCCGCCGACTCTACGAGCAGTACTTC. Residues: CASSLVTGGRRLYEQYF. The chain has TRBV7-9 and TRBJ2-7; 10 bases map to TRBD1. Germline trimming cut 1 base from V and 3 bases from J; bases unmatched to any gene: 9. CDR3 length: 17 residues. Germline CDR1 reads SEHNR; CDR2 reads FQNEAQ (reference sequence).

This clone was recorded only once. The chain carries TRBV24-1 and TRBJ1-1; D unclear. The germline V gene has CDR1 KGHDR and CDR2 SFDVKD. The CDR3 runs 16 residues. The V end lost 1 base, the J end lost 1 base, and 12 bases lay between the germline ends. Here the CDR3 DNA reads TGTGCCACCAGTGATTTAGGAAAAGTGAGGAACACTGAAGCTTTCTTT. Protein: CATSDLGKVRNTEAFF.

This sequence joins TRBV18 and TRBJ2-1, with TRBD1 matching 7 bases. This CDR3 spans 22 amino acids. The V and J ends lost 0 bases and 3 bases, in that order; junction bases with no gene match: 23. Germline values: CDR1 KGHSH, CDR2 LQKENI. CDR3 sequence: CASSPPRGRAGSNRGLYNEQFF. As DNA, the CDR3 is TGTGCCAGCTCACCACCGCGCGGCCGCGCCGGGTCTAACAGGGGCCTCTACAATGAGCAGTTCTTC.

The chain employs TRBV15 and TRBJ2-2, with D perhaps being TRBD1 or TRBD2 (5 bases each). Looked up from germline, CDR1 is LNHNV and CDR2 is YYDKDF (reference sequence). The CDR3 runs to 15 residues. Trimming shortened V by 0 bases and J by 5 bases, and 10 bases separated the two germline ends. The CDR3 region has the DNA TGTGCCACCAGCAGAGATAGAGGGGTTACCGGGGAGCTGTTTTTT. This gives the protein CATSRDRGVTGELFF.